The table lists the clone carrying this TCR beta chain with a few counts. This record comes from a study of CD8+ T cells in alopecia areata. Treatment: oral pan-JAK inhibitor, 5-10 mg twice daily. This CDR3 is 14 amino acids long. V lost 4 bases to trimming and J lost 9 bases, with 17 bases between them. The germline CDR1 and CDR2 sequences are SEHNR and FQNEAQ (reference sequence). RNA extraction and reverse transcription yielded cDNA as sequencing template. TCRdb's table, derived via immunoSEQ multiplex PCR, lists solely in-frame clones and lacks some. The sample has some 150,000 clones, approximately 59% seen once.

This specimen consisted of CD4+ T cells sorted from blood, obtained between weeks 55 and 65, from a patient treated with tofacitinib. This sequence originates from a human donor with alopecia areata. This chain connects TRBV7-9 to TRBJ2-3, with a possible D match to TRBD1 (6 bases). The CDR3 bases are TGTGCCAGCAGCTCTGAGCACAGGGTCTGGACGCAGTATTTT. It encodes CASSSEHRVWTQYF.